These T cell receptor beta chains were read from a single sample in a study of T cell responses to AZD1222 COVID-19 vaccine. The method was immunoSEQ multiplex PCR; TCRdb's version includes in-frame clones alone and lacks a portion of them. In the table there are about 140,000 clones, approximately 90% of which are singletons. The sample here was peripheral blood, taken on day 0 of AZD1222 vaccination. All receptors come from an adult in good health. Both conserved end residues are part of each CDR3. The D gene is left open where the match is weak. Only part of the rows carry a size: once, few, many, or a class if the clone is expanded.

d_call | j_call | v_call | clone_size | cdr3_nt | cdr3_aa
. | TRBJ1-2 | TRBV11-2 | . | TGTGCCAGCAGCTCCCCAACGGGCCCGGCGGGGGGCTACACCTTC | CASSSPTGPAGGYTF
TRBD1 | TRBJ1-3 | TRBV18 | . | TGTGCCAGCTCTAACAGGGGCTCTGGAAACACCATATATTTT | CASSNRGSGNTIYF
TRBD1 | TRBJ2-7 | TRBV7-9 | once | TGTGCCAGCAGCTTAGGGACAGGGTTGTACGAGCAGTACTTC | CASSLGTGLYEQYF
TRBD1 | TRBJ1-1 | TRBV6-2/TRBV6-3 | . | TGTGCCAGCAGTATCGATTCAGGGGGCCCCGTGAACACTGAAGCTTTCTTT | CASSIDSGGPVNTEAFF
. | TRBJ1-5 | TRBV28 | once | TGTGCCAGCAGTTTTGTCGGGCTCCGTGAGCCCCAGCATTTT | CASSFVGLREPQHF
. | TRBJ2-1 | TRBV5-4 | . | TGTGCCAGCAGCTTGTCCCAAACCCGGGATGAGCAGTTCTTC | CASSLSQTRDEQFF
TRBD1 | TRBJ1-2 | TRBV6-5 | . | TGTGCCAGCAGCCAGGGACAGCACTATGGCTACACCTTC | CASSQGQHYGYTF
. | TRBJ1-2 | TRBV25-1 | . | TGTGCCAGCAGTGGACCCGGGGACCGTTACTATGGCTACACCTTC | CASSGPGDRYYGYTF
TRBD1 | TRBJ2-7 | TRBV7-2 | . | TGTGCCAGCAGCTGGCGACAGGGACAGCTCGAGCAGTACTTC | CASSWRQGQLEQYF
. | TRBJ1-2 | TRBV7-2 | . | TGTGCCAGCAGCCCAGGGGCGATCTATGGCTACACCTTC | CASSPGAIYGYTF
. | TRBJ2-7 | TRBV5-5 | . | TGTGCCAGCAGCTGGGACGGTCAGTGGGGCGAGCAGTACTTC | CASSWDGQWGEQYF
. | TRBJ2-7 | TRBV4-3 | once | TGCGCCAGCAGCCAAGGGCAGGGTCTAGGAGAGCAGTACTTC | CASSQGQGLGEQYF
TRBD1 | TRBJ1-5 | TRBV6-5 | . | TGTGCCAGCAGTTTTGACAGGGCAGGGAGCAATCAGCCCCAGCATTTT | CASSFDRAGSNQPQHF
TRBD1 | TRBJ1-6 | TRBV27 | . | TGTGCCAGCAGTTTAACCGGACAGGAGAATTCACCCCTCCACTTT | CASSLTGQENSPLHF
. | TRBJ1-1 | TRBV4-2 | . | TGTGCCAGCAGCCAAGTTTCAATGGACACTGAAGCTTTCTTT | CASSQVSMDTEAFF
. | TRBJ2-7 | TRBV11-2 | . | TGTGCCAGCAGCTTACGGGTTACCTACGAGCAGTACTTC | CASSLRVTYEQYF
TRBD1 | TRBJ2-3 | TRBV5-4 | . | TGTGCCAGCAGGGGACAGCCTGGCACAGATACGCAGTATTTT | CASRGQPGTDTQYF
. | TRBJ2-6 | TRBV7-9 | . | TGTGCCAGCAGCAAGCCGGGACGAGGCTCTGGGGCCAACGTCCTGACTTTC | CASSKPGRGSGANVLTF
. | TRBJ2-7 | TRBV12-3/TRBV12-4 | . | TGTGCCAGCAGTCCGGGATTCGGGCTCGAGCAGTACTTC | CASSPGFGLEQYF
. | TRBJ1-3 | TRBV30 | . | TGTGCCTGGAGTGTTGACTTTGGAAACACCATATATTTT | CAWSVDFGNTIYF
TRBD1 | TRBJ1-2 | TRBV2 | . | TGTGCCAGCAGCGGGGACAGGGGGGTCAGCGGCTACACCTTC | CASSGDRGVSGYTF
. | TRBJ2-1 | TRBV28 | once | TGTGCCAGCAGTTTGGGGGCCCATGAGCAGTTCTTC | CASSLGAHEQFF